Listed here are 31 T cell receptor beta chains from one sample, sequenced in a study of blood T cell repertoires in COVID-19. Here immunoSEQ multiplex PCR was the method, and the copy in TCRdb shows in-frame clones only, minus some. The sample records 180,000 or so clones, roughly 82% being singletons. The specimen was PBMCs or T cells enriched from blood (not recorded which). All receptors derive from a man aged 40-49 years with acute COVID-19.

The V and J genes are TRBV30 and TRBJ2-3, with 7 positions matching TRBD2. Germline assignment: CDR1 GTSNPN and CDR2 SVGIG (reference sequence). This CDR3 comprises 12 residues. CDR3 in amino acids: CASTSPTDTQYF. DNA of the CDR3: TGTGCGTCGACTAGCCCCACAGATACGCAGTATTTT.

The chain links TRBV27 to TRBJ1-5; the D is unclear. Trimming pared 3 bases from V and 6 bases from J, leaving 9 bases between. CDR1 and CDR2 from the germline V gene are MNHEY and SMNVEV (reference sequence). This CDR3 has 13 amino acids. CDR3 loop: CASSFTAGQPQHF. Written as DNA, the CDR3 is TGTGCCAGCAGTTTCACGGCAGGTCAGCCCCAGCATTTT.

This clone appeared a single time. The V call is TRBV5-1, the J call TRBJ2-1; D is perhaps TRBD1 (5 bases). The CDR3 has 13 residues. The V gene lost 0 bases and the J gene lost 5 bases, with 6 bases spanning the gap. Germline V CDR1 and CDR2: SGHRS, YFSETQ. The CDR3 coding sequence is TGCGCCAGCAGCTTGGGGACAAACAATGAGCAGTTCTTC. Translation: CASSLGTNNEQFF.

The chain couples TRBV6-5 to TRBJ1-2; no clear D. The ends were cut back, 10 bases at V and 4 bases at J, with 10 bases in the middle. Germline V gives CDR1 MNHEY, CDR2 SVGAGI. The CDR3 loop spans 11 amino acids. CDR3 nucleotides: TGTGCCACCGGGAGGGTCTATGGCTACACCTTC. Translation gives CATGRVYGYTF.

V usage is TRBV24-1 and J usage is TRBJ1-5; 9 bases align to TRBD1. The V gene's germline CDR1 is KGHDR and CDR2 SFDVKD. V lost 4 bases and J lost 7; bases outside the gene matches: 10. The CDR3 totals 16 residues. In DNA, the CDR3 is TGTGCCACCAGTGACCAGGGACAGGGAGAAGGACAGCCCCAGCATTTT. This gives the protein CATSDQGQGEGQPQHF.

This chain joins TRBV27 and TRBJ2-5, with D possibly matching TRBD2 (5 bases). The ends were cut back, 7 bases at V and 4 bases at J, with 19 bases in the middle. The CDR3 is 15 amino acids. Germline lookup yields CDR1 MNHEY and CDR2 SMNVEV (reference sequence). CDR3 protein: CASTPRTGSGETQYF. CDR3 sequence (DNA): TGTGCCAGCACCCCCAGGACGGGGTCCGGAGAGACCCAGTACTTC.

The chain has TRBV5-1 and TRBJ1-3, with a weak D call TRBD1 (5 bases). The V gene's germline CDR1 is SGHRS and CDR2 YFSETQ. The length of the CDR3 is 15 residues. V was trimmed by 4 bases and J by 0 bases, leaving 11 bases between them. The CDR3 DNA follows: TGCGCCAGCAGCCGCGGGGGAAGCTCTGGAAACACCATATATTTT. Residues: CASSRGGSSGNTIYF.

CDR3 in amino acids: CASSPTEGFEAFF. CDR3 sequence (DNA): TGTGCCAGCTCACCAACGGAGGGCTTTGAAGCTTTCTTT. The chain is built from TRBV18 and TRBJ1-1, with D uncertain. Trimming took 2 bases from V and 7 from J, leaving 11 bases between them. This CDR3 has 13 amino acids. In germline, CDR1 is KGHSH, CDR2 LQKENI.

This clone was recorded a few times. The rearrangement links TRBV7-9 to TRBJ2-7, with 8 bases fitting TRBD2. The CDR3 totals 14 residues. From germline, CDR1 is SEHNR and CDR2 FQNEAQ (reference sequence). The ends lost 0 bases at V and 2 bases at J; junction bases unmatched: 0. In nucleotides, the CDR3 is TGTGCCAGCAGCTTAGCTAGCGGGGCCTACGAGCAGTACTTC. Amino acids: CASSLASGAYEQYF.

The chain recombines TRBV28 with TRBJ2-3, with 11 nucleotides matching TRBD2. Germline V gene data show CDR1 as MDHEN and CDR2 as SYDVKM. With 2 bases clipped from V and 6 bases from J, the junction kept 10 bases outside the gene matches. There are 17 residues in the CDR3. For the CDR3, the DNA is TGTGCCAGCAGTTTACTCACTAGCGGGAGAGGAGGGGATACGCAGTATTTT. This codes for CASSLLTSGRGGDTQYF. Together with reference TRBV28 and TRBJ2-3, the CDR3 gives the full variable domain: DVKVTQSSRYLVKRTGEKVFLECVQDMDHENMFWYRQDPGLGLRLIYFSYDVKMKEKGDIPEGYSVSREKKERFSLILESASTNQTSMYLCASSLLTSGRGGDTQYFGPGTRLTVL.

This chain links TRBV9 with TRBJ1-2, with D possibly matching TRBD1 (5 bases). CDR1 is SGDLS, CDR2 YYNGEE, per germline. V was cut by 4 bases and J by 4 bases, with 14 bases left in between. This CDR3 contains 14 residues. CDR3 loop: CASSPTGESYGYTF. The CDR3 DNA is TGTGCCAGCAGCCCTACGGGGGAGTCCTATGGCTACACCTTC.

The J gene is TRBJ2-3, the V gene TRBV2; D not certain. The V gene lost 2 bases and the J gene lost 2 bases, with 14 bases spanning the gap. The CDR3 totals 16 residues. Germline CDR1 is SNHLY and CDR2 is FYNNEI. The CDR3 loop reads CASSENSEPLTDTQYF. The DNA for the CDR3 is TGTGCCAGCAGTGAAAATTCAGAACCCCTCACAGATACGCAGTATTTT.

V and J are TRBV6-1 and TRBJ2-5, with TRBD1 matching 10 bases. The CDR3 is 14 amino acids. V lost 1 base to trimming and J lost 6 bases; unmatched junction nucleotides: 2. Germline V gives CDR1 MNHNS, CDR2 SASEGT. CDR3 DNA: TGTGCCAGCAGTGAAGGGGGACAGGGGCAGACCCAGTACTTC. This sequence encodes CASSEGGQGQTQYF.

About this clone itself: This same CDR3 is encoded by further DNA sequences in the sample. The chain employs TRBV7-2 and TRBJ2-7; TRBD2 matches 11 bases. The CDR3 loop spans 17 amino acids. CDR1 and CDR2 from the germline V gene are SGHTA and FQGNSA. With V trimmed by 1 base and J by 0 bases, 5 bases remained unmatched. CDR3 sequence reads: CASSLGIAGGISYEQYF. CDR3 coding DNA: TGTGCCAGCAGCTTAGGCATAGCGGGAGGGATCTCCTACGAGCAGTACTTC. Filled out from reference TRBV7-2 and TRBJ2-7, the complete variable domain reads GAGVSQSPSNKVTEKGKDVELRCDPISGHTALYWYRQSLGQGLEFLIYFQGNSAPDKSGLPSDRFSAERTGGSVSTLTIQRTQQEDSAVYLCASSLGIAGGISYEQYFGPGTRLTVT.

The CDR3 nucleotides are TGTGCCAGCAGCTTAAACCCCGTGATAACCTGGGCAGAGACCCAGTACTTC. Residues: CASSLNPVITWAETQYF. This rearrangement joins TRBV7-3 to TRBJ2-5; D ambiguous. CDR3 length equals 17 residues. Germline CDR1 SGHTA, CDR2 FQGTGA. Trimming left V 1 base short and J 4 bases short, with 19 bases between. Combining the CDR3 with reference TRBV7-3 and TRBJ2-5 gives the whole variable domain GAGVSQTPSNKVTEKGKYVELRCDPISGHTALYWYRQSLGQGPEFLIYFQGTGAADDSGLPNDRFFAVRPEGSVSTLKIQRTERGDSAVYLCASSLNPVITWAETQYFGPGTRLLVL.

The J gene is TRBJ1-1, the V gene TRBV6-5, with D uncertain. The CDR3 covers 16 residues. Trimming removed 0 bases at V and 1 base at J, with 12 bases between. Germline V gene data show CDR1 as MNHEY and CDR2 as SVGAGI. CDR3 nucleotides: TGTGCCAGCAGTTACTCTGGAGGGCGGAGGAACACTGAAGCTTTCTTT. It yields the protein CASSYSGGRRNTEAFF.

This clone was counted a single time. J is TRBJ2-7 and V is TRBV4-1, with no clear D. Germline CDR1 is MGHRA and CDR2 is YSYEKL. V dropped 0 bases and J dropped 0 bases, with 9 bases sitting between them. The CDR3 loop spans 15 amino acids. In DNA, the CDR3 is TGCGCCAGCAGCCAAGACTCAGGTGACTCCTACGAGCAGTACTTC. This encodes CASSQDSGDSYEQYF.

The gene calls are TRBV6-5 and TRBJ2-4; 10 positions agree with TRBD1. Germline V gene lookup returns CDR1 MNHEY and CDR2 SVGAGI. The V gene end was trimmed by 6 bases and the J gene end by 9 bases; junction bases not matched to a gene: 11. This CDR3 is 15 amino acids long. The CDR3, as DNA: TGTGCCAGCAGAGTCCGGGACAGGGGTACGGGCATTCAGTACTTC. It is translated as CASRVRDRGTGIQYF.

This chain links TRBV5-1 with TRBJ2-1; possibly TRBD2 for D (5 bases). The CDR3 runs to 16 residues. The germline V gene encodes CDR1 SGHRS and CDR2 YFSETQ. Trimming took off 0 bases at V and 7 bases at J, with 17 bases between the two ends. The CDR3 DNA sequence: TGCGCCAGCAGCTTGGCCTTTGCGGAAACGGGGAATGAGCAGTTCTTC. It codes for CASSLAFAETGNEQFF.

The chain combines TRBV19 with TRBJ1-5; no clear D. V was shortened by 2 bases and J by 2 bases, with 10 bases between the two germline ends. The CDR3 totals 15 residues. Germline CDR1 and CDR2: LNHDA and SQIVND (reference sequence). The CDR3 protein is CASSIRELGNQPQHF. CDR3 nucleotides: TGTGCCAGTAGTATAAGGGAGCTGGGCAATCAGCCCCAGCATTTT.

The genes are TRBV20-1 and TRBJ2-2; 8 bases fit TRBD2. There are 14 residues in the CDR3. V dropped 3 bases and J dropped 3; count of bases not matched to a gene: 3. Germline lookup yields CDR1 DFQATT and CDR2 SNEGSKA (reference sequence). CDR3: CSASTGGYTGELFF. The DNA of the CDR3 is TGCAGTGCTAGTACGGGAGGGTACACCGGGGAGCTGTTTTTT.

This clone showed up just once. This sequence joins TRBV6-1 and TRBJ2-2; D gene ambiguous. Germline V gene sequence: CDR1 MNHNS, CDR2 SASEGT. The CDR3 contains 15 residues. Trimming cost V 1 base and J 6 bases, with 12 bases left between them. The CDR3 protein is CASSEDFGRAGELFF. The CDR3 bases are TGTGCCAGCAGTGAAGATTTCGGCCGGGCCGGGGAGCTGTTTTTT.

The CDR3 region has the DNA TGTGCCAGCAGCTTGACAGGTCCGGCCGGGAAACTGTTTTTT. Translation gives CASSLTGPAGKLFF. The chain is built from TRBV28 and TRBJ1-4; D might be TRBD1 (6 bases). V was shortened by 6 bases and J by 11 bases, with 19 bases between the two germline ends. Germline V gene data show CDR1 as MDHEN and CDR2 as SYDVKM. The CDR3 runs 14 residues. The whole variable domain, remainder taken from reference TRBV28 and TRBJ1-4, is DVKVTQSSRYLVKRTGEKVFLECVQDMDHENMFWYRQDPGLGLRLIYFSYDVKMKEKGDIPEGYSVSREKKERFSLILESASTNQTSMYLCASSLTGPAGKLFFGSGTQLSVL.

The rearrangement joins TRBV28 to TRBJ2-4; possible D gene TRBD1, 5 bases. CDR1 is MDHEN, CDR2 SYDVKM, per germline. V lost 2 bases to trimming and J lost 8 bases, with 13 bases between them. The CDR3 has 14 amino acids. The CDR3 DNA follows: TGTGCCAGCAGTTTAGATCAGGGTAGGGACATTCAGTACTTC. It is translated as CASSLDQGRDIQYF.

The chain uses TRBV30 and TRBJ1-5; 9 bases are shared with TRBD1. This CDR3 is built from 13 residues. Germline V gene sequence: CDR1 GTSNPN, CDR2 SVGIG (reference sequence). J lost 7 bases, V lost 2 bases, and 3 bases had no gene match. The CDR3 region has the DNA TGTGCCTGGAGTCTGACAGGGGGGCAGCCCCAGCATTTT. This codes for CAWSLTGGQPQHF.

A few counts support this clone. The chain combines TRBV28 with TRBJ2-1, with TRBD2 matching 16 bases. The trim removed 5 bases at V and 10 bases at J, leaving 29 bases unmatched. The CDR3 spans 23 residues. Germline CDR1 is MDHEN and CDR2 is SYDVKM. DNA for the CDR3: TGTGCCAGCAGTGTAAGGGGGTACAAAGGGACTAGCGGGAGGGCCTTACCTTCATGGGAGCAGTTCTTC. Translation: CASSVRGYKGTSGRALPSWEQFF.

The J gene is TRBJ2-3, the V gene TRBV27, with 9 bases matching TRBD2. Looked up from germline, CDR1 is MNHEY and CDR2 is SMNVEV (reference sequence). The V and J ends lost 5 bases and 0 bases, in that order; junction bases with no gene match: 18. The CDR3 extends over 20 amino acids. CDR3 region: CASSSRSDPIAGASTDTQYF. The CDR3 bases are TGTGCCAGCAGTAGCCGGTCGGATCCGATAGCGGGAGCCAGCACAGATACGCAGTATTTT.

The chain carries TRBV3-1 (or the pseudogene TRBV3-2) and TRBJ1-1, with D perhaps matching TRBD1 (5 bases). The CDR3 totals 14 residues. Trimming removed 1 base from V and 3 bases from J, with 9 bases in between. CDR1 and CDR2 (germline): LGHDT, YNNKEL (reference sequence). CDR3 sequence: CASSQAGGDTEAFF. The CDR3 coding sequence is TGTGCCAGCAGCCAAGCGGGGGGAGACACTGAAGCTTTCTTT.

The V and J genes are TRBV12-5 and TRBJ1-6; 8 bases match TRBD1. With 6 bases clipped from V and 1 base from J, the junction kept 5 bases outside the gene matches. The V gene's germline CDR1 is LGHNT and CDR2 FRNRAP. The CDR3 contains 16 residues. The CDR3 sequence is CASGLTGVSYNSPLHF. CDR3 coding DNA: TGTGCTAGTGGCCTGACAGGGGTATCCTATAATTCACCCCTCCACTTT.

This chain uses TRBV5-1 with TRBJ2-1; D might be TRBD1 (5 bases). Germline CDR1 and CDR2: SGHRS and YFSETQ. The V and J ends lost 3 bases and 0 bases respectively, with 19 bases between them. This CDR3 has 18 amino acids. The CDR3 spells CASSYSIDSFSSYNEQFF. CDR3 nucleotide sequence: TGCGCCAGCAGCTACTCAATAGACAGCTTTAGCTCCTACAATGAGCAGTTCTTC.

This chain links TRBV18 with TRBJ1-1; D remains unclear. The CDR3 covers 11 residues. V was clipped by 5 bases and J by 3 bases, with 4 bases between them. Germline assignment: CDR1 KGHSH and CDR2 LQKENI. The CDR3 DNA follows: TGTGCCAGCTCATCTCACACTGAAGCTTTCTTT. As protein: CASSSHTEAFF.